The 21 T cell receptor beta chains below all came from one sample that was sequenced in a study of identical twins. TCRdb re-called the 5' RACE reads through MiXCR, storing one row per CDR3 protein. Here the sample spans nearly 900,000 distinct CDR3 sequences, roughly 12% being singletons. This same sample was also part of a study on yellow fever vaccine responses in identical twins.

The source material was PBMCs. These receptors were collected from a woman aged 18-29 years in good health.

This clonotype was detected a few times. The V and J genes are TRBV25-1 and TRBJ1-2; D is possibly TRBD1 (5 bases). The germline gives CDR1 MGHDK, CDR2 SYGVNS. This CDR3 comprises 12 residues. The ends were cut back, 8 bases at V and 2 bases at J, with 9 bases in the middle. The CDR3 here is CASAGTNYGYTF. The CDR3 nucleotides are TGTGCCAGCGCCGGGACCAACTATGGCTACACCTTC.

This clonotype has a handful of counts. The chain links TRBV2 to TRBJ2-4; a possible D gene is TRBD2 (5 bases). This CDR3 region has 16 residues. V was trimmed by 2 bases and J by 0 bases, leaving 11 bases between them. The germline V gene has CDR1 SNHLY and CDR2 FYNNEI. The CDR3 loop is CASSESRAVAKNIQYF. CDR3 DNA: TGTGCCAGCAGTGAATCGCGAGCGGTAGCCAAAAACATTCAGTACTTC.

The chain employs TRBV24-1 and TRBJ2-1; the D gene is possibly TRBD2 (6 bases). There are 14 residues in the CDR3. The germline gives CDR1 KGHDR, CDR2 SFDVKD. Trimming took off 2 bases at V and 6 bases at J, with 10 bases between the two ends. CDR3 DNA: TGTGCCACCAGTGATTGGGAGGATGGCAATGAGCAGTTCTTC. Translated, it gives CATSDWEDGNEQFF.

This clonotype was counted only a few times. The chain couples TRBV4-1 to TRBJ2-1; D tentatively reads TRBD1 or TRBD2 (5 bases each). This CDR3 region has 20 residues. V dropped 3 bases and J dropped 0 bases, with 24 bases sitting between them. CDR1 MGHRA and CDR2 YSYEKL come from the germline V gene. Here the CDR3 reads CASSQEALRDPLSSYNEQFF. The CDR3 DNA reads as TGCGCCAGCAGCCAGGAAGCCTTGAGGGACCCCTTGAGCTCCTACAATGAGCAGTTCTTC.

This chain joins TRBV29-1 and TRBJ2-7; maybe TRBD2 (6 bases). CDR3 length: 14 residues. V dropped 7 bases and J dropped 2 bases, with 18 bases sitting between them. The V gene's germline CDR1 is SQVTM and CDR2 ANQGSEA. In nucleotides, the CDR3 is TGCAGCGCCGCGGGACGGAGATTACCCTACGAGCAGTACTTC. It translates to CSAAGRRLPYEQYF.

This chain connects TRBV2 to TRBJ2-1; 8 nucleotides line up with TRBD1. CDR1 and CDR2 (germline): SNHLY, FYNNEI. The CDR3 contains 14 residues. V gave up 1 base and J gave up 6 bases; unmatched junction bases: 2. In DNA, the CDR3 is TGTGCCAGCAGTGAAGGGACAGGGTTCAATGAGCAGTTCTTC. This encodes CASSEGTGFNEQFF.

This clonotype has at least ten counts. The chain uses TRBV4-2 and TRBJ1-2; weak D call: TRBD1 (5 bases). Trimming cost V 3 bases and J 3 bases, with 8 bases left between them. Germline V gene lookup returns CDR1 LGHNA and CDR2 YNFKEQ. This CDR3 spans 13 amino acids. As DNA, the CDR3 is TGTGCCAGCAGCCAGCAGGGAGACTATGGCTACACCTTC. Protein sequence: CASSQQGDYGYTF.

This clonotype was counted only a few times. J is TRBJ2-1 and V is TRBV20-1; D is perhaps TRBD2 (6 bases). Trimming pared 3 bases from V and 2 bases from J, leaving 14 bases between. There are 15 residues in the CDR3. In germline, CDR1 is DFQATT, CDR2 SNEGSKA (reference sequence). Here the CDR3 DNA reads TGCAGTGCTAGTACGCGCGGGGAGGCCTACAATGAGCAGTTCTTC. This translates into CSASTRGEAYNEQFF.

This clonotype showed up just a few times. The rearrangement joins TRBV11-2 to TRBJ1-1; 7 bases are shared with TRBD1. Germline-derived CDR1 and CDR2 are SGHAT and FQNNGV. With V trimmed by 4 bases and J by 1 base, 6 bases remained unmatched. This CDR3 contains 15 residues. The CDR3 region is CASSSRTGTNTEAFF. The CDR3 DNA reads as TGTGCCAGCAGCTCCCGGACAGGAACGAACACTGAAGCTTTCTTT. Full variable domain (rest looked up from reference TRBV11-2 and TRBJ1-1): EAGVAQSPRYKIIEKRQSVAFWCNPISGHATLYWYQQILGQGPKLLIQFQNNGVVDDSQLPKDRFSAERLKGVDSTLKIQPAKLEDSAVYLCASSSRTGTNTEAFFGQGTRLTVV.

This clonotype was seen ten or more times. An end of the junction does not agree with germline; a read error may underlie this. V gene TRBV5-1 combines with J gene TRBJ2-1; TRBD2 aligns across 10 bases. The CDR3 spans 16 residues. Germline V gives CDR1 SGHRS, CDR2 YFSETQ. CDR3: CASSLTSGLSYNEQFF. As DNA, the CDR3 is TGTGCCAGCAGTTTGACTAGCGGGCTGTCCTACAATGAGCAGTTCTTC.

Only a few counts were recorded for this clonotype. The chain links TRBV4-1 to TRBJ2-4, with D possibly matching TRBD1 (6 bases). Per germline, CDR1 MGHRA and CDR2 YSYEKL. CDR3 length: 20 amino acids. Deletions cut 0 bases from V and 1 base from J, with 22 bases between. CDR3: CASSQDLSSWQGIAKNIQYF. DNA of the CDR3: TGCGCCAGCAGCCAAGATTTATCTAGTTGGCAGGGGATCGCCAAAAACATTCAGTACTTC.

This clonotype has ten or more counts. The chain has TRBV12-3 or TRBV12-4 and TRBJ1-3; 7 bases align to TRBD1. The CDR3 is made up of 14 amino acids. The junction had 2 bases not matched to a gene; V was cut back by 6 bases and J by 0 bases. The CDR3 nucleotides are TGTGCCAGCAGGCGGGACAGCTCTGGAAACACCATATATTTT. Protein: CASRRDSSGNTIYF.

Many counts were recorded for this clonotype. The gene calls are TRBV7-8 and TRBJ1-5; D remains ambiguous. The CDR3 loop spans 15 amino acids. Trimming stripped 1 base from V and 3 bases from J, with 10 bases between. Germline values: CDR1 SGHVS, CDR2 FQNEAQ. The CDR3 loop is CASSLGAEPNQPQHF. CDR3 DNA: TGTGCCAGCAGCTTAGGGGCAGAACCCAATCAGCCCCAGCATTTT.

The chain links TRBV27 to TRBJ1-6; 7 nucleotides line up with TRBD1. The CDR3 extends over 15 amino acids. The V and J ends lost 5 bases and 7 bases, in that order; junction bases with no gene match: 8. Germline V gene sequence: CDR1 MNHEY, CDR2 SMNVEV (reference sequence). CDR3 loop: CASSRQGQLNSPLHF. The CDR3 nucleotides read TGTGCCAGCAGTAGACAGGGTCAACTCAATTCACCCCTCCACTTT.

The sample holds many counts of this clonotype. The chain uses TRBV20-1 and TRBJ2-7; 10 bases match TRBD1. The CDR3 runs 13 residues. V trimming: 4 bases; J trimming: 6 bases; junction bases outside the gene matches: 6. Germline-derived CDR1 and CDR2 are DFQATT and SNEGSKA (reference sequence). CDR3 residues: CSAIRDRGREQYF. CDR3 coding DNA: TGCAGTGCTATCCGGGACAGGGGTCGCGAGCAGTACTTC.

This clonotype came up a few times. V usage is TRBV12-5 and J usage is TRBJ2-1, with 10 bases fitting TRBD1. The germline V gene has CDR1 LGHNT and CDR2 FRNRAP. This CDR3 region has 16 residues. The V segment lost 5 bases and the J segment 4 bases; nucleotides outside the gene matches: 8. The CDR3 loop reads CASGTRQGASYNEQFF. For the CDR3, the DNA is TGTGCTAGTGGTACGCGACAGGGGGCCAGTTACAATGAGCAGTTCTTC.

The gene calls are TRBV11-1 and TRBJ2-1; D tentatively reads TRBD1 or TRBD2 (5 bases each). CDR1 and CDR2 from the germline V gene are SGHAT and FQDESV (reference sequence). Trimming shortened V by 2 bases and J by 6 bases, and 23 bases separated the two germline ends. This CDR3 has 18 residues. The CDR3, as DNA: TGTGCCAGCAGCTTAAGTAGTGTGCGAACTTGGGGGACCAATGAGCAGTTCTTC. Amino acid sequence: CASSLSSVRTWGTNEQFF. Looking up the rest from reference TRBV11-1 and TRBJ2-1 gives the full variable domain: EAEVAQSPRYKITEKSQAVAFWCDPISGHATLYWYRQILGQGPELLVQFQDESVVDDSQLPKDRFSAERLKGVDSTLKIQPAELGDSAMYLCASSLSSVRTWGTNEQFFGPGTRLTVL.

V gene TRBV9 combines with J gene TRBJ2-3, with 9 positions matching TRBD2. CDR1 is SGDLS and CDR2 is YYNGEE in the germline V gene. The CDR3 loop spans 16 amino acids. Losses at the gene ends were 4 bases for V and 5 bases for J; bases not matched to a gene: 11. CDR3 sequence (DNA): TGTGCCAGCAGCACCCGGGGGGCTAGCGGGATAGATACGCAGTATTTT. Its translation is CASSTRGASGIDTQYF.

This clonotype was seen only a few times. V usage is TRBV7-2 and J usage is TRBJ2-7; D may be TRBD1 or TRBD2 (6 bases each). This CDR3 region has 14 residues. CDR1 and CDR2 (germline): SGHTA, FQGNSA. V was pared by 6 bases and J by 6 bases, with 18 bases between. The CDR3 DNA is TGTGCCAGCAGGACCATCCGGGGGCGCGCCGAGCAGTACGTC. Its translation is CASRTIRGRAEQYV.

The chain employs TRBV11-1 and TRBJ2-1; D might be TRBD1 or TRBD2, each matching 6 bases. Germline-derived CDR1 and CDR2 are SGHAT and FQDESV (reference sequence). This CDR3 region has 14 residues. V was shortened by 3 bases and J by 8 bases, with 14 bases between the two germline ends. CDR3 sequence: CASSLPGAQDEQFF. The DNA for the CDR3 is TGTGCCAGCAGCTTGCCGGGGGCGCAGGATGAGCAGTTCTTC.

The chain has TRBV6-1 and TRBJ1-5; 9 bases map to TRBD1. Unmatched junction bases numbered 5, after V lost 8 bases and J lost 0 bases. Germline CDR1 and CDR2: MNHNS and SASEGT. The CDR3 covers 15 residues. This CDR3 reads CASAGTGYSNQPQHF. The CDR3 nucleotides read TGTGCCAGCGCCGGGACAGGGTATAGCAATCAGCCCCAGCATTTT.